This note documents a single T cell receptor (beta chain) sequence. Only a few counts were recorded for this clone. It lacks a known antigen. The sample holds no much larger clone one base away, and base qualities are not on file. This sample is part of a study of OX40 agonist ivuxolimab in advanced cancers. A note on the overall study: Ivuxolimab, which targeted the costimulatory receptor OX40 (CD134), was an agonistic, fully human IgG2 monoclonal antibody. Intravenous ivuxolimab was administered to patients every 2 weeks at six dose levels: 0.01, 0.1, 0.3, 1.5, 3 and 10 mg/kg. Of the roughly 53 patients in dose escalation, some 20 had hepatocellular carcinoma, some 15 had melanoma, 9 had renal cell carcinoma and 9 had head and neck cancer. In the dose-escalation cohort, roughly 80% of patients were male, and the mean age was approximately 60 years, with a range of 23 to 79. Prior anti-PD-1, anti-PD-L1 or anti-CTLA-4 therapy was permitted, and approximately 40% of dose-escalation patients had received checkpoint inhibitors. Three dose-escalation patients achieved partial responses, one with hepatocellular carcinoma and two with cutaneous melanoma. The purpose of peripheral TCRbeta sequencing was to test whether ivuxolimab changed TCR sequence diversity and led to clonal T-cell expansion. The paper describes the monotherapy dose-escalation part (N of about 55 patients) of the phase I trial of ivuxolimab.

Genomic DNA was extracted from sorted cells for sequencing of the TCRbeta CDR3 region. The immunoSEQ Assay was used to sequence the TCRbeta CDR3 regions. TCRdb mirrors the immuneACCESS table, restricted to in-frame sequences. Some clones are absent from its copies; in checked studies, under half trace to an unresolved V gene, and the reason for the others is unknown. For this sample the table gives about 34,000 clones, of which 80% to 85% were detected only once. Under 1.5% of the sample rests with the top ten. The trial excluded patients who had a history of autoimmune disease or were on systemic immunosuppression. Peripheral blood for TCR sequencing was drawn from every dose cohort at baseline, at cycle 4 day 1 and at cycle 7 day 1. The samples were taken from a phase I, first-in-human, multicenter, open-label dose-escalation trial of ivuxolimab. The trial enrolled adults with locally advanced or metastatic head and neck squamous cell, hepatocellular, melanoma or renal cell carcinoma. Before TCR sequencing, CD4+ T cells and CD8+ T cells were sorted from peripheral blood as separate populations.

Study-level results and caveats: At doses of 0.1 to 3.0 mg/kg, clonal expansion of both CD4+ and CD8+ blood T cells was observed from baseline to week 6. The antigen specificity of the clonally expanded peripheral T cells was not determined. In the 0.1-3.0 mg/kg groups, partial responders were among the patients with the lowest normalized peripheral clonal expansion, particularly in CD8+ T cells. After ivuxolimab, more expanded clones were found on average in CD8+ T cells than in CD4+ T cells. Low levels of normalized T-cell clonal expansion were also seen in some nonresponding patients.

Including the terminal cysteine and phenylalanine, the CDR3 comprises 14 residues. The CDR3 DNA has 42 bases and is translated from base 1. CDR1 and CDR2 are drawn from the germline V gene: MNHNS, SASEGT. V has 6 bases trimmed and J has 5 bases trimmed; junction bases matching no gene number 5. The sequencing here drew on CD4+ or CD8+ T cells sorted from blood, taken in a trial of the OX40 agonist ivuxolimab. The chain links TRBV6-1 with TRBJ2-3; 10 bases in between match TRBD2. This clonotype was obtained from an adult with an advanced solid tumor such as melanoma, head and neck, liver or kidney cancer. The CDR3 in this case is CASSLAGVKDTQYF. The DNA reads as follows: TGTGCCAGCAGCCTAGCGGGGGTGAAAGATACGCAGTATTTT.